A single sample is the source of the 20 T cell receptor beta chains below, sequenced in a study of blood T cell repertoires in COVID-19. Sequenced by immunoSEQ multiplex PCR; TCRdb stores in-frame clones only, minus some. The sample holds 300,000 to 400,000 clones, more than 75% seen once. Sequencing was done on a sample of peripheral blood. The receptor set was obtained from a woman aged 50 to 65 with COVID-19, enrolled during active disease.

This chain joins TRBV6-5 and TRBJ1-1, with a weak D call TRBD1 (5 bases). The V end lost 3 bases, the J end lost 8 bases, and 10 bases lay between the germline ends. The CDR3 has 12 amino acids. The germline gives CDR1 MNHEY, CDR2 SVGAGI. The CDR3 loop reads CASSYFGGEAFF. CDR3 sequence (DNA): TGTGCCAGCAGTTATTTTGGGGGGGAAGCTTTCTTT.

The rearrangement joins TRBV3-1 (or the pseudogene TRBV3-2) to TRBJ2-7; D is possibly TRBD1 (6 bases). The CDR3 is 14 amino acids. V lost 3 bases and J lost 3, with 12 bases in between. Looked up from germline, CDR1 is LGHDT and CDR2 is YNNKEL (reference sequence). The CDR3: CASSQAGVFYEQYF. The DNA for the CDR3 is TGTGCCAGCAGCCAGGCAGGGGTTTTCTACGAGCAGTACTTC.

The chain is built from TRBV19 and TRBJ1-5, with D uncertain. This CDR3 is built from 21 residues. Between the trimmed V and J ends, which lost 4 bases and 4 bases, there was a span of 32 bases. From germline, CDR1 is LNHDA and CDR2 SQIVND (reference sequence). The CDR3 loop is CASSRAEALWGGLGKNQPQHF. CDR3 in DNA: TGTGCCAGTAGTAGAGCGGAAGCATTGTGGGGAGGACTGGGGAAAAATCAGCCCCAGCATTTT.

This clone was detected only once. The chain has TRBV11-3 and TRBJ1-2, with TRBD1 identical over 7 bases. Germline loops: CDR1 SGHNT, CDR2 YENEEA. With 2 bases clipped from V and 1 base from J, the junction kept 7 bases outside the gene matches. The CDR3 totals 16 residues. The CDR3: CASSLFRGRINYGYTF. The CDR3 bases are TGTGCCAGCAGCTTATTTAGGGGGCGGATTAACTATGGCTACACCTTC.

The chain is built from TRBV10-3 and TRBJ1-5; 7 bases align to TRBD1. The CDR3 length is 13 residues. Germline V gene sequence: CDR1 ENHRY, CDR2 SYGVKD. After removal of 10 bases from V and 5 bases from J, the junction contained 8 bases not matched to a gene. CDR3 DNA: TGTGCCAACCGGGACAGTGTCGATCAGCCCCAGCATTTT. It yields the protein CANRDSVDQPQHF.

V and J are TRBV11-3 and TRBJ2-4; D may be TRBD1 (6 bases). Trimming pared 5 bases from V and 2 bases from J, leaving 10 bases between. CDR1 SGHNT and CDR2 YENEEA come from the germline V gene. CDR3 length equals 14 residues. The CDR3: CASSRGGSKNIQYF. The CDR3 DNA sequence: TGTGCCAGCAGCCGAGGGGGATCCAAAAACATTCAGTACTTC.

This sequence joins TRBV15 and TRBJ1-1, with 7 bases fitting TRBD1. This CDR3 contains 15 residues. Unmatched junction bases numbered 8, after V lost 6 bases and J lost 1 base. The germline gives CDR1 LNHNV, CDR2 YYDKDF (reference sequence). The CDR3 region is CATRRGAGGNTEAFF. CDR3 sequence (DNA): TGTGCCACCAGAAGGGGGGCAGGGGGGAACACTGAAGCTTTCTTT.

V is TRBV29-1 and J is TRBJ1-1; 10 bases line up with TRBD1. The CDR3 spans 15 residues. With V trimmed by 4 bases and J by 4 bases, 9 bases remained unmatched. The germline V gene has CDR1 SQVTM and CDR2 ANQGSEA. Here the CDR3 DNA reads TGCAGCGTTGTGCGGGACAGGGGATGGAGCACTGAAGCTTTCTTT. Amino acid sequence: CSVVRDRGWSTEAFF.

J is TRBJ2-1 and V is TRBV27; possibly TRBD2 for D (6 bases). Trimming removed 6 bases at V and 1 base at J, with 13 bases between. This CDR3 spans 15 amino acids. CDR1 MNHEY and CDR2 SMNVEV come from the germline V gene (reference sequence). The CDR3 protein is CASRGLRGSYNEQFF. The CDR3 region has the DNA TGTGCCAGCAGGGGGTTGCGGGGTTCCTACAATGAGCAGTTCTTC.

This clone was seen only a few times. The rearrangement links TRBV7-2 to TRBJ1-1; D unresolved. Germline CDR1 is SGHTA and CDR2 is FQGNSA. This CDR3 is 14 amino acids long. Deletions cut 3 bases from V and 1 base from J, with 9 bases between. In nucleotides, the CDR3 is TGTGCCAGCAGCTTTAGGAACAGGAACACTGAAGCTTTCTTT. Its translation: CASSFRNRNTEAFF.

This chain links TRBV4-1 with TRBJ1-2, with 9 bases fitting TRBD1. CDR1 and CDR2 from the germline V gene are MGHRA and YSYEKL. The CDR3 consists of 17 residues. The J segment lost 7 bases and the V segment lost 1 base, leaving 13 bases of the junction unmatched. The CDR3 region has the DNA TGCGCCAGCAGCCAAGGCGCTTGGGACAGGGCATGGGGTGGCTACACCTTC. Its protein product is CASSQGAWDRAWGGYTF.

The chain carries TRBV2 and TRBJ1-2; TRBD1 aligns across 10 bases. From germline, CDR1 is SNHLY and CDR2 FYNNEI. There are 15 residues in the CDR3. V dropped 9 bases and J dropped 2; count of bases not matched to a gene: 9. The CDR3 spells CASQTGGARNYGYTF. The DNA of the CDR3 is TGTGCCAGTCAGACAGGGGGCGCTAGGAACTATGGCTACACCTTC. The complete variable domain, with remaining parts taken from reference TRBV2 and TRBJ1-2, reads EPEVTQTPSHQVTQMGQEVILRCVPISNHLYFYWYRQILGQKVEFLVSFYNNEISEKSEIFDDQFSVERPDGSNFTLKIRSTKLEDSAMYFCASQTGGARNYGYTFGSGTRLTVV.

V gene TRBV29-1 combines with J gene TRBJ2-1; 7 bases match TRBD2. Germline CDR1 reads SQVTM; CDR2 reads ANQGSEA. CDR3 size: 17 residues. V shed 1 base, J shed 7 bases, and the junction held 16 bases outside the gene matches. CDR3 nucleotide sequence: TGCAGCGTTGAAGGTCGGGGGGAGGGCCCTCTGAATAATGAGCAGTTCTTC. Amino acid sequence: CSVEGRGEGPLNNEQFF.

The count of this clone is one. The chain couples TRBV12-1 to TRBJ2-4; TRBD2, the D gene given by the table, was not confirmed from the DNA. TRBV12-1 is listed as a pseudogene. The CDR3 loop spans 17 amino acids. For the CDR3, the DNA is TGTGCCAGCAGCTTTGCAGCGGCAGTTCTAGCCAAAAACATTCAGTACTTC. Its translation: CASSFAAAVLAKNIQYF.

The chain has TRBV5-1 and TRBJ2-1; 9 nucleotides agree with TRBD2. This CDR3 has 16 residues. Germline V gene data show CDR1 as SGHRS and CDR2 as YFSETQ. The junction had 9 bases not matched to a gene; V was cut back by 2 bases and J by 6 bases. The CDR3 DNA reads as TGCGCCAGCAGCTTAAGACCTAGCGGGAAATTCAATGAGCAGTTCTTC. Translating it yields CASSLRPSGKFNEQFF.

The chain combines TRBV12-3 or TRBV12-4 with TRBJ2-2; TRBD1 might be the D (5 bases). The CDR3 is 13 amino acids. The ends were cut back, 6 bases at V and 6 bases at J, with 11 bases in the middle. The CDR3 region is CASRLWGPGELFF. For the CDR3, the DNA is TGTGCCAGCAGGCTTTGGGGCCCCGGGGAGCTGTTTTTT.

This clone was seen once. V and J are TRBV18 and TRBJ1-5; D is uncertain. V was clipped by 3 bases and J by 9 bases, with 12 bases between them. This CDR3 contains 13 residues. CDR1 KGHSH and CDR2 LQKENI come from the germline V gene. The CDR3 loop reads CASSPGGTMPQHF. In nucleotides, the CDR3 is TGTGCCAGCTCACCGGGAGGTACCATGCCCCAGCATTTT.

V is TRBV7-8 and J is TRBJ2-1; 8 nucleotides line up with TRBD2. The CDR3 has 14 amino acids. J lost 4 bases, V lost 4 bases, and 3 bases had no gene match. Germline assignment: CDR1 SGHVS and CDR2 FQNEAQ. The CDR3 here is CASSSGLAYNEQFF. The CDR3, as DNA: TGTGCCAGCAGCTCTGGACTAGCTTACAATGAGCAGTTCTTC.

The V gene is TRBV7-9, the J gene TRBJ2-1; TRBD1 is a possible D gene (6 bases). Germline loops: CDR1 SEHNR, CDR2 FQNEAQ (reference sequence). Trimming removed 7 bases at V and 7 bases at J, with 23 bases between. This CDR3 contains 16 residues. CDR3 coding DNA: TGTGCCAGCATCGACTCCGGTGCAGGGGATCGGAATGAGCAGTTCTTC. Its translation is CASIDSGAGDRNEQFF.

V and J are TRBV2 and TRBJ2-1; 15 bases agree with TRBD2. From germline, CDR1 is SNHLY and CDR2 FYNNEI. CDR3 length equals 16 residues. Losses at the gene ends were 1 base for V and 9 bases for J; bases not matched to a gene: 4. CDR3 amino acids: CASSEGGLAGGIEQFF. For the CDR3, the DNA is TGTGCCAGCAGTGAAGGGGGACTAGCGGGAGGAATTGAGCAGTTCTTC.